A single sample gave rise to the 25 T cell receptor beta chains below, sequenced in a study of beta chain features in type 1 diabetes. Notes on the study in general: Among all four CD4+ subsets, Type 1 diabetes patients had TCRB CDR3s that were moderately but significantly shorter.

The whole isolated RNA underwent reverse transcription, so sequencing captured expressed TCRB transcripts. Using immunoSEQ multiplex PCR, the repertoire was profiled, and TCRdb retains in-frame clones only, with some absent. The sample carries over 600,000 clones, about an eighth recorded once. Their antigens are not known. Sequencing input: naive CD4+ T cells from blood. The source is a man in his thirties or forties with type 1 diabetes.

This clone was detected only a few times. The chain has TRBV9 and TRBJ2-7; D uncertain. This CDR3 has 15 amino acids. Looked up from germline, CDR1 is SGDLS and CDR2 is YYNGEE. V lost 4 bases, J lost 2 bases, and 16 bases lay in between. In DNA form, the CDR3 reads TGTGCCAGCAGCCCCGCTTTAAGGGCAACCTACGAGCAGTACTTC. It yields the protein CASSPALRATYEQYF.

The chain is built from TRBV4-3 and TRBJ1-4, with D hard to call. Looked up from germline, CDR1 is LGHNA and CDR2 is YSLEER. The V and J ends lost 1 base and 0 bases respectively, with 12 bases between them. The CDR3 covers 17 residues. The CDR3 sequence: CASSQGIGPPTNEKLFF. CDR3 DNA: TGCGCCAGCAGCCAAGGGATCGGACCGCCAACTAATGAAAAACTGTTTTTT.

The chain uses TRBV5-6 and TRBJ1-5; D is uncertain. The CDR3 has 14 residues. Deletions cut 6 bases from V and 2 bases from J, with 12 bases between. Germline lookup yields CDR1 SGHDT and CDR2 YYEEEE. The CDR3 here is CASTSVLGNQPQHF. CDR3 coding DNA: TGTGCCAGCACTTCGGTATTGGGCAATCAGCCCCAGCATTTT.

The chain carries TRBV5-1 and TRBJ2-7, with D possibly TRBD1 on 5 matching bases. The CDR3 consists of 15 residues. Germline V gives CDR1 SGHRS, CDR2 YFSETQ. V lost 0 bases, J lost 2 bases, and 12 bases lay in between. In DNA form, the CDR3 reads TGCGCCAGCAGCTTGGACAGGCACCCGGCCTACGAGCAGTACTTC. Its protein product is CASSLDRHPAYEQYF.

The genes are TRBV7-2 and TRBJ2-5; no clear D gene. Trimming took 0 bases from V and 2 from J, leaving 7 bases between them. Germline CDR1 and CDR2: SGHTA and FQGNSA. This CDR3 region has 14 residues. Here the CDR3 DNA reads TGTGCCAGCAGCTTAGCGTGGAATCAAGAGACCCAGTACTTC. This translates into CASSLAWNQETQYF.

This chain joins TRBV7-6 and TRBJ1-3; D ambiguous. The V gene lost 5 bases and the J gene lost 5 bases, with 16 bases spanning the gap. Looked up from germline, CDR1 is SGHVS and CDR2 is FNYEAQ. This CDR3 region has 15 residues. The CDR3: CASSPITGVRNTIYF. As DNA, the CDR3 is TGTGCCAGCAGCCCTATCACGGGAGTCCGAAACACCATATATTTT.

This clone was counted between two and nine times. The rearrangement links TRBV30 to TRBJ1-2; maybe TRBD1 (6 bases). The germline gives CDR1 GTSNPN, CDR2 SVGIG (reference sequence). This CDR3 has 13 residues. V lost 4 bases, J lost 2 bases, and 11 bases lay in between. Written as DNA, the CDR3 is TGTGCCTGGACTACTGGGGGCAACTATGGCTACACCTTC. Amino acid sequence: CAWTTGGNYGYTF.

This clone was found a few times. The chain uses TRBV4-1 and TRBJ2-2, with 7 bases that match TRBD1. J lost 6 bases, V lost 4 bases, and 8 bases had no gene match. The CDR3 contains 15 residues. Germline values: CDR1 MGHRA, CDR2 YSYEKL. The CDR3 loop is CASSLRQGTAGELFF. In DNA form, the CDR3 reads TGCGCCAGCAGCCTAAGACAGGGTACGGCCGGGGAGCTGTTTTTT.

This clone was seen a handful of times. The genes are TRBV11-2 and TRBJ2-3; D is uncertain. The CDR3 is made up of 14 amino acids. The germline CDR1 and CDR2 sequences are SGHAT and FQNNGV. The ends were cut back, 2 bases at V and 1 base at J, with 7 bases in the middle. DNA for the CDR3: TGTGCCAGCAGCTTAACCTACCGCACAGATACGCAGTATTTT. It is translated as CASSLTYRTDTQYF.

This clone was observed a handful of times. The chain employs TRBV9 and TRBJ1-2, with 8 positions matching TRBD1. Trimming cost V 4 bases and J 6 bases; bases outside gene matches: 8. The germline CDR1 and CDR2 sequences are SGDLS and YYNGEE. The CDR3 contains 14 residues. As DNA, the CDR3 is TGTGCCAGCAGCCCAGAAACAGGGGGTCATGGCTACACCTTC. Translated, it gives CASSPETGGHGYTF.

This clone was observed a handful of times. V and J are TRBV10-3 and TRBJ1-6; D is unclear. V lost 5 bases, J lost 8 bases, and 16 bases lay in between. Germline CDR1 and CDR2: ENHRY and SYGVKD. The CDR3 is 15 amino acids. The CDR3 region is CAISPRLKGDSPLHF. CDR3 DNA: TGTGCCATCAGTCCCAGACTGAAAGGCGATTCACCCCTCCACTTT.

The gene calls are TRBV7-9 and TRBJ2-3, with D unresolved. CDR1 is SEHNR and CDR2 is FQNEAQ in the germline V gene (reference sequence). CDR3 length: 14 residues. The V end was cut by 3 bases, the J end by 2 bases, with 9 bases between. CDR3 coding DNA: TGTGCCAGCAGCTTGGGAATAACCACAGATACGCAGTATTTT. Encoded protein: CASSLGITTDTQYF.

This clone was detected only once. The gene calls are TRBV5-1 and TRBJ1-1; 8 bases line up with TRBD1. The CDR3 has 15 amino acids. Germline CDR1 SGHRS, CDR2 YFSETQ. V dropped 1 base and J dropped 6; count of bases not matched to a gene: 8. The CDR3 loop is CASSLQGALAAEAFF. The CDR3 DNA reads as TGCGCCAGCAGCTTGCAGGGGGCGCTTGCCGCTGAAGCTTTCTTT.

This clone was observed a handful of times. The rearrangement links TRBV5-4 to TRBJ1-1; D is ambiguous. This CDR3 spans 13 amino acids. Germline V gives CDR1 SGHNT, CDR2 YYREEE (reference sequence). V was shortened by 0 bases and J by 0 bases, with 3 bases between the two germline ends. The CDR3 loop reads CASSLVLNTEAFF. CDR3 DNA: TGTGCCAGCAGCTTGGTGTTGAACACTGAAGCTTTCTTT.

There are a few counts of this clone. J is TRBJ1-3 and V is TRBV29-1; no clear D gene. Germline CDR1 and CDR2: SQVTM and ANQGSEA. This CDR3 comprises 15 residues. V was pared by 6 bases and J by 1 base, with 16 bases between. The CDR3 reads CSVESTRGSGNTIYF. Written as DNA, the CDR3 is TGCAGCGTAGAAAGCACCCGCGGGTCTGGAAACACCATATATTTT.

The chain links TRBV25-1 to TRBJ2-7; TRBD1 aligns across 9 bases. Looked up from germline, CDR1 is MGHDK and CDR2 is SYGVNS. The CDR3 sequence is 15 residues long. Trimming removed 7 bases from V and 1 base from J; junction bases left unmatched: 8. Here the CDR3 reads CASTDPGTGSYEQYF. The CDR3 DNA reads as TGTGCCAGCACAGACCCCGGGACAGGGTCCTACGAGCAGTACTTC.

The rearrangement links TRBV10-3 to TRBJ1-5; possibly TRBD1 for D (5 bases). V shed 1 base and J shed 10 bases, with 20 bases lying between them. Germline V gene sequence: CDR1 ENHRY, CDR2 SYGVKD. This CDR3 spans 16 amino acids. In DNA, the CDR3 is TGTGCCATCAGTGAGTTTGGGGCAGATCAATCAGGCCCCCAGCATTTT. Protein sequence: CAISEFGADQSGPQHF.

This clone was detected ten times or more. The chain recombines TRBV9 with TRBJ2-2; D gene uncertain. Trimming removed 0 bases from V and 8 bases from J, with 11 bases in between. Germline loops: CDR1 SGDLS, CDR2 YYNGEE. The CDR3 has 14 amino acids. The CDR3 nucleotides are TGTGCCAGCAGCGTAGATACTATTACAGGGGAGCTGTTTTTT. Translating gives CASSVDTITGELFF.

The chain couples TRBV6-5 to TRBJ2-7; no clear D gene. Germline values: CDR1 MNHEY, CDR2 SVGAGI. The CDR3 is 14 residues long. Trimming pared 2 bases from V and 6 bases from J, leaving 14 bases between. CDR3 sequence reads: CASSYPNSHTEQYF. In nucleotides, the CDR3 is TGTGCCAGCAGTTACCCGAACTCACATACCGAGCAGTACTTC.

The chain employs TRBV7-2 and TRBJ2-3, with 8 nucleotides matching TRBD1. The CDR3 extends over 15 amino acids. V trimming: 3 bases; J trimming: 4 bases; junction bases outside the gene matches: 6. Germline loops: CDR1 SGHTA, CDR2 FQGNSA. The CDR3 DNA is TGTGCCAGCAGCTTCAGACAGGGGAGCTCAGATACGCAGTATTTT. Protein product: CASSFRQGSSDTQYF.

V usage is TRBV19 and J usage is TRBJ1-5; D may be TRBD1 (5 bases). The V end lost 1 base, the J end lost 7 bases, and 8 bases lay between the germline ends. The CDR3 has 13 amino acids. Germline CDR1 is LNHDA and CDR2 is SQIVND (reference sequence). This CDR3 reads CASSIGGEQPQHF. The DNA of the CDR3 is TGTGCCAGTAGTATAGGAGGGGAACAGCCCCAGCATTTT.

The gene calls are TRBV4-1 and TRBJ2-7, with 9 nucleotides matching TRBD2. CDR1 and CDR2 from the germline V gene are MGHRA and YSYEKL. With 4 bases clipped from V and 2 bases from J, the junction kept 3 bases outside the gene matches. The CDR3 contains 14 residues. The CDR3 loop reads CASSPIAGAYEQYF. The CDR3 nucleotides are TGCGCCAGCAGCCCCATAGCGGGGGCCTACGAGCAGTACTTC.

The chain links TRBV6-6 to TRBJ2-5; D may be TRBD2 (5 bases). CDR1 and CDR2 from the germline V gene are MNHNY and SVGAGI (reference sequence). Between the trimmed V and J ends, which lost 7 bases and 1 base, there was a span of 10 bases. The CDR3 length is 13 residues. The CDR3 loop is CASTDGIQETQYF. The CDR3 DNA sequence: TGTGCCAGCACGGACGGGATCCAAGAGACCCAGTACTTC.

V gene TRBV18 combines with J gene TRBJ2-7, with 7 bases identical to TRBD1. Germline CDR1 is KGHSH and CDR2 is LQKENI. V shed 0 bases, J shed 0 bases, and the junction held 2 bases outside the gene matches. The length of the CDR3 is 15 residues. The CDR3 sequence: CASSPPDRHSYEQYF. CDR3 in DNA: TGTGCCAGCTCACCACCGGACAGGCACTCCTACGAGCAGTACTTC. The full variable domain, in which reference TRBV18 and TRBJ2-7 provide the parts outside the CDR3, is NAGVMQNPRHLVRRRGQEARLRCSPMKGHSHVYWYRQLPEEGLKFMVYLQKENIIDESGMPKERFSAEFPKEGPSILRIQQVVRGDSAAYFCASSPPDRHSYEQYFGPGTRLTVT.

This clone was detected only a few times. This chain joins TRBV11-2 and TRBJ1-2, with no clear D. Germline lookup yields CDR1 SGHAT and CDR2 FQNNGV. Trimming removed 1 base from V and 6 bases from J, with 18 bases in between. The CDR3 contains 16 residues. The CDR3 protein is CASSLATLAPPNGYTF. The CDR3 DNA reads as TGTGCCAGCAGCTTAGCAACCTTGGCTCCTCCTAATGGCTACACCTTC.